These T cell receptor beta chains were read from a single sample in a study of cytomegalovirus exposure and HLA in healthy donors. TCRdb's table, derived via immunoSEQ multiplex PCR, lists solely in-frame clones and lacks some. The sample carries about 250,000 clones, around two thirds recorded once. Sequenced material: PBMCs. These receptors were obtained from a female donor in good health and CMV-seronegative. Each CDR3 is given with its conserved first and last residue. D genes are given only for firm matches. The size entry is marked missing in some rows and otherwise reads once, few, many or a size class.

J gene | clone size | D gene | V gene | CDR3 protein | CDR3 DNA
TRBJ2-7 | - | - | TRBV5-6 | CASSSLSSYEQYF | TGTGCCAGCAGCTCCCTCAGCTCCTACGAGCAGTACTTC
TRBJ1-1 | few | - | TRBV14 | CATTPPGGGTEAFF | TGTGCCACCACTCCTCCGGGCGGGGGAACTGAAGCTTTCTTT
TRBJ1-1 | few | TRBD1 | TRBV6-4 | CARPGTGRAEAFF | TGTGCCAGACCCGGGACAGGGAGGGCTGAAGCTTTCTTT
TRBJ1-5 | - | TRBD1 | TRBV5-8 | CASSPDDGTGYWRGNQPQHF | TGTGCCAGCAGCCCAGACGACGGGACAGGGTACTGGAGGGGCAATCAGCCCCAGCATTTT
TRBJ2-1 | few | TRBD2 | TRBV28 | CASSLLGREHNEQFF | TGTGCCAGCAGTCTCCTAGGGCGGGAGCACAATGAGCAGTTCTTC
TRBJ2-7 | few | - | TRBV5-1 | CASSWTSLGGASASYEQYF | TGCGCCAGCAGCTGGACCTCCCTAGGAGGGGCCTCCGCCTCCTACGAGCAGTACTTC
TRBJ2-2 | - | TRBD2 | TRBV27 | CASSFFTSGNTGELFF | TGTGCCAGCAGTTTTTTTACTAGCGGTAACACCGGGGAGCTGTTTTTT
TRBJ2-2 | - | - | TRBV20-1 | CSAIVNGELFF | TGCAGTGCCATAGTAAACGGGGAGCTGTTTTTT
TRBJ2-7 | once | - | TRBV14 | CASSQDSGRGVGEQYF | TGTGCCAGCAGCCAAGATTCGGGCAGGGGGGTAGGCGAGCAGTACTTC
TRBJ1-2 | few | TRBD1 | TRBV5-8 | CASSHRLHRGRDGYTF | TGTGCCAGCAGCCACCGGTTGCACAGGGGGCGGGATGGCTACACCTTC
TRBJ2-7 | - | - | TRBV7-9 | CASSSEDGEQYF | TGTGCCAGCAGCTCCGAGGATGGCGAGCAGTACTTC
TRBJ1-1 | - | TRBD1 | TRBV6-1 | CASGGQGAPAEAFF | TGTGCCAGCGGGGGACAGGGGGCACCGGCTGAAGCTTTCTTT
TRBJ2-7 | - | - | TRBV12-1 | CASSTGTATF | TGTGCCAGCAGCACCGGGACAGCCACCTTC